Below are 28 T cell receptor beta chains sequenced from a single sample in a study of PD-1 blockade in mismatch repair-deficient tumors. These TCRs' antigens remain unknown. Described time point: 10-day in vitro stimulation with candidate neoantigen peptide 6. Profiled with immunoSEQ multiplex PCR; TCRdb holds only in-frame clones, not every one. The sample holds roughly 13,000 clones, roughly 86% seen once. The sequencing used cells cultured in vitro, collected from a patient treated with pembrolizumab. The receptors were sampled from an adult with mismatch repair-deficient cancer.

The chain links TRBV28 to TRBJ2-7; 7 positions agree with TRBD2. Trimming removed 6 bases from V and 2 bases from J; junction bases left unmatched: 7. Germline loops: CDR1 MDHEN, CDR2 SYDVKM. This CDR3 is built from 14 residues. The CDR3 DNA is TGTGCCAGCAGAGGCCGGACTAGGGCCTACGAGCAGTACTTC. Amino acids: CASRGRTRAYEQYF.

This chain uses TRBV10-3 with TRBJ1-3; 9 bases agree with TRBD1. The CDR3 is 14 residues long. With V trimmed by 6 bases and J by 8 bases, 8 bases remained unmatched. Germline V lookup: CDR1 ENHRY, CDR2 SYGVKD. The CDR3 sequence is CAIRGQGGEDTIYF. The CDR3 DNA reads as TGTGCCATCAGGGGACAGGGAGGAGAAGACACCATATATTTT.

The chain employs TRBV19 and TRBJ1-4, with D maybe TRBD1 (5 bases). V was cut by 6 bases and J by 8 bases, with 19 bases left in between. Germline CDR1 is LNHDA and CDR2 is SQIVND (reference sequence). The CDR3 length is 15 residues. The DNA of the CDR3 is TGTGCCAGTAGCTGGGGGTACCGAGGAACGGAAAAACTGTTTTTT. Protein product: CASSWGYRGTEKLFF.

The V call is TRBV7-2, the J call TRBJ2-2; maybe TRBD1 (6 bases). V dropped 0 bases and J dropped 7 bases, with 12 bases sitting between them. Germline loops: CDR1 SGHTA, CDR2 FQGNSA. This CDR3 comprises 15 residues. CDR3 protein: CASSLAGARGGELFF. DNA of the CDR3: TGTGCCAGCAGCTTAGCGGGGGCTAGGGGCGGGGAGCTGTTTTTT.

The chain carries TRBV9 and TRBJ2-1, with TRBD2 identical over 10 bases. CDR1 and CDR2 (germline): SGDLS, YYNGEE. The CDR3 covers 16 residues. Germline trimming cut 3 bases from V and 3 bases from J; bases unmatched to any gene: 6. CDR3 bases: TGTGCCAGCAGCGCCATGGGACTAGCGAACTACAATGAGCAGTTCTTC. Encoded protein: CASSAMGLANYNEQFF. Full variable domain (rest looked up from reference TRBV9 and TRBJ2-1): DSGVTQTPKHLITATGQRVTLRCSPRSGDLSVYWYQQSLDQGLQFLIQYYNGEERAKGNILERFSAQQFPDLHSELNLSSLELGDSALYFCASSAMGLANYNEQFFGPGTRLTVL.

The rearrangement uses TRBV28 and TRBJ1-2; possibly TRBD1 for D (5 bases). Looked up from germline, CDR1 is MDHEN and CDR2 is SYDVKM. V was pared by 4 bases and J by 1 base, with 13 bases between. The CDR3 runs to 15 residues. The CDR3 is CASSSPGADNYGYTF. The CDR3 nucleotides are TGTGCCAGCAGTTCCCCCGGGGCGGATAACTATGGCTACACCTTC.

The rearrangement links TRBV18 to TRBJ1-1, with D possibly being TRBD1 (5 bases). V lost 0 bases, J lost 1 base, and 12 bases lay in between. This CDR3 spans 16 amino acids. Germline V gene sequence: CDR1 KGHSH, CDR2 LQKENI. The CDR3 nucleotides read TGTGCCAGCTCACCACCGTTGGCAGGGAGGAACACTGAAGCTTTCTTT. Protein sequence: CASSPPLAGRNTEAFF. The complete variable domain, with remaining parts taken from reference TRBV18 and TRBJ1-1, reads NAGVMQNPRHLVRRRGQEARLRCSPMKGHSHVYWYRQLPEEGLKFMVYLQKENIIDESGMPKERFSAEFPKEGPSILRIQQVVRGDSAAYFCASSPPLAGRNTEAFFGQGTRLTVV.

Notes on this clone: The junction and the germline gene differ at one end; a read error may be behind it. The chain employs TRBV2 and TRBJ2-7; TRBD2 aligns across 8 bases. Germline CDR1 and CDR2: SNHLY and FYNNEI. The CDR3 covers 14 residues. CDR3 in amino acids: CASREAGANLEQYF. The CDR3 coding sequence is TGTGCCAGCAGAGAAGCGGGAGCCAACCTCGAGCAGTACTTC.

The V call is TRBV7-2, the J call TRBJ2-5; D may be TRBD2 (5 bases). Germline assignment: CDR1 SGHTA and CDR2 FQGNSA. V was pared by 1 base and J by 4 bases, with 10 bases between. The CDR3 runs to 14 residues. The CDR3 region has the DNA TGTGCCAGCAGCTTAGTTTTAGGAGGAGAGACCCAGTACTTC. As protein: CASSLVLGGETQYF.

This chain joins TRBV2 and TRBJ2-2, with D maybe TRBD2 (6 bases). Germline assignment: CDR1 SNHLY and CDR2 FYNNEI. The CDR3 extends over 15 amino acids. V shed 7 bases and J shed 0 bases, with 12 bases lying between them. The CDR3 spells CASILSGANTGELFF. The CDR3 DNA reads TGTGCCAGCATCCTTAGCGGAGCGAACACCGGGGAGCTGTTTTTT.

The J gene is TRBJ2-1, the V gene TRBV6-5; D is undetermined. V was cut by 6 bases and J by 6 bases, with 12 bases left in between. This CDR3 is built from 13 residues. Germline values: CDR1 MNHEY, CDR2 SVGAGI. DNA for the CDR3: TGTGCCAGCAGCTTAGACGTCGGCAATGAGCAGTTCTTC. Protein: CASSLDVGNEQFF.

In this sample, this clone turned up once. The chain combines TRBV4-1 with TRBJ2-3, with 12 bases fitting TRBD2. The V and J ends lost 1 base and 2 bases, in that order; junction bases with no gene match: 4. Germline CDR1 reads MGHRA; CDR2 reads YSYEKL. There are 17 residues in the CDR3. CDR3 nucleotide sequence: TGCGCCAGCAGCCAAGGGGCTAGCGGGAGGGTCACAGATACGCAGTATTTT. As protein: CASSQGASGRVTDTQYF.

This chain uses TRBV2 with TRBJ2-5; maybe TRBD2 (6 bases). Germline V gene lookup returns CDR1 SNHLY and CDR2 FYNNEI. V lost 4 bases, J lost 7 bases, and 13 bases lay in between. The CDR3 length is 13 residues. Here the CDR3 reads CASSGDSVGTQYF. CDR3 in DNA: TGTGCCAGCAGTGGGGACTCGGTTGGGACCCAGTACTTC.

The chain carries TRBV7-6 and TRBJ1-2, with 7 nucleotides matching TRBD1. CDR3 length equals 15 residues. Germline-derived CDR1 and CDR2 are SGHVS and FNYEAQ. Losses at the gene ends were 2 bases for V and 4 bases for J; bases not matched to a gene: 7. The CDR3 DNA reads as TGTGCCAGCAGCTTATCAGAGACAGGGACCTATGGCTACACCTTC. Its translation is CASSLSETGTYGYTF. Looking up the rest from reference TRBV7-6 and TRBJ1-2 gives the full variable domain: GAGVSQSPRYKVTKRGQDVALRCDPISGHVSLYWYRQALGQGPEFLTYFNYEAQQDKSGLPNDRFSAERPEGSISTLTIQRTEQRDSAMYRCASSLSETGTYGYTFGSGTRLTVV.

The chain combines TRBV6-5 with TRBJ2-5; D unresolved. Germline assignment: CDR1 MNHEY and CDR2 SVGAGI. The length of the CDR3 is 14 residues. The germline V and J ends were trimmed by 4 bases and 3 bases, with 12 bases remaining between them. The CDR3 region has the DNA TGTGCCAGCAGTTCTCTCGGCACAGAAGAGACCCAGTACTTC. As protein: CASSSLGTEETQYF.

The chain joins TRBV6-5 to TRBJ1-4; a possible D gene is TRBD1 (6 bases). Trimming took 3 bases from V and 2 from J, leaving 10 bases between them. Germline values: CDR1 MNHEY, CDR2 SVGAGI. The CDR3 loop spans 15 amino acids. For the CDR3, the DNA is TGTGCCAGCAGTTATGGAGGGGGGACTAATGAAAAACTGTTTTTT. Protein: CASSYGGGTNEKLFF.

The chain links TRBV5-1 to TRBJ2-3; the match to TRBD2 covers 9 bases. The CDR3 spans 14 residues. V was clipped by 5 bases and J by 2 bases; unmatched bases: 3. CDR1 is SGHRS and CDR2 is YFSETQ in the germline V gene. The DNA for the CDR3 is TGCGCCAGCAGTGTAGCGGGAGACACAGATACGCAGTATTTT. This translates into CASSVAGDTDTQYF. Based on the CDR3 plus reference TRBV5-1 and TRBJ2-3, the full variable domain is KAGVTQTPRYLIKTRGQQVTLSCSPISGHRSVSWYQQTPGQGLQFLFEYFSETQRNKGNFPGRFSGRQFSNSRSEMNVSTLELGDSALYLCASSVAGDTDTQYFGPGTRLTVL.

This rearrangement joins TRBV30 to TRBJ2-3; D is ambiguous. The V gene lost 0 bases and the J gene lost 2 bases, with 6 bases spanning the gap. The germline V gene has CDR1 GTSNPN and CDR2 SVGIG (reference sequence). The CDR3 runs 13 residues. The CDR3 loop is CAWSVLYTDTQYF. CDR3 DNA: TGTGCCTGGAGTGTACTTTACACAGATACGCAGTATTTT.

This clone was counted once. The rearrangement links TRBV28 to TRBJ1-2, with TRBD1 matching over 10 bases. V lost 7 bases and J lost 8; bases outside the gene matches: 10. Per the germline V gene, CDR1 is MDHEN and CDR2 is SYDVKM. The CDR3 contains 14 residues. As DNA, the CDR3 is TGTGCCAGCATGGGACAGGGGCGTAGTGGGGGCTACACCTTC. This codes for CASMGQGRSGGYTF.

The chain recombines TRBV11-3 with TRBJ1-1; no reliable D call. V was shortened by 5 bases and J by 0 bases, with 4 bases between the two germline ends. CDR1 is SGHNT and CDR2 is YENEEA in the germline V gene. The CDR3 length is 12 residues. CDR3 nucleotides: TGTGCCAGCAGCCCTATGAACACTGAAGCTTTCTTT. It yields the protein CASSPMNTEAFF.

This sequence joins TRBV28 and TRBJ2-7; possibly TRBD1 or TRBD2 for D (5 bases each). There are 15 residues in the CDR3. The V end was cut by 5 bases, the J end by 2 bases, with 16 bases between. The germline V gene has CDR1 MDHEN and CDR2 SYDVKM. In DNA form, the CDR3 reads TGTGCCAGCAGTCCCCCCCTGACGGGACCCTACGAGCAGTACTTC. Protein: CASSPPLTGPYEQYF. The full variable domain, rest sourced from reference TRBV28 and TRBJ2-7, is DVKVTQSSRYLVKRTGEKVFLECVQDMDHENMFWYRQDPGLGLRLIYFSYDVKMKEKGDIPEGYSVSREKKERFSLILESASTNQTSMYLCASSPPLTGPYEQYFGPGTRLTVT.

The CDR3: CATSRGRNTEAFF. DNA for the CDR3: TGTGCCACCAGCAGAGGACGGAACACTGAAGCTTTCTTT. J is TRBJ1-1 and V is TRBV15; D unresolved. Deletions cut 1 base from V and 1 base from J, with 4 bases between. This CDR3 comprises 13 residues. CDR1 and CDR2 (germline): LNHNV, YYDKDF (reference sequence).

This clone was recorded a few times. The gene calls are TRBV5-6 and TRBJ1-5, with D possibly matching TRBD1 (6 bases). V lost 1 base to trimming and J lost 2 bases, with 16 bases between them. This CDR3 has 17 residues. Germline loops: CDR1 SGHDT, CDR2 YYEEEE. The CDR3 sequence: CASSLQGGAAGNQPQHF. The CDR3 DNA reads TGTGCCAGCAGCTTGCAAGGGGGGGCAGCAGGCAATCAGCCCCAGCATTTT.

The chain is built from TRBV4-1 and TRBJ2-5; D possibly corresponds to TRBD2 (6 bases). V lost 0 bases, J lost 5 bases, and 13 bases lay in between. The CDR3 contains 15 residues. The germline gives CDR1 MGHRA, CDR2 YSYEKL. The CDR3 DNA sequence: TGCGCCAGCAGCCAAGAGGGGCGGGGCACCGAGACCCAGTACTTC. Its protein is CASSQEGRGTETQYF.

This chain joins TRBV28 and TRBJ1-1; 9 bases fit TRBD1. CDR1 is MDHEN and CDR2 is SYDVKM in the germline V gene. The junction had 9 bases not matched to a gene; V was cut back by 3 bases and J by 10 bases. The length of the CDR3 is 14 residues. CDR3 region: CASSFFVGQGGAFF. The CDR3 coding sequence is TGTGCCAGCAGTTTTTTTGTGGGACAGGGAGGAGCTTTCTTT.

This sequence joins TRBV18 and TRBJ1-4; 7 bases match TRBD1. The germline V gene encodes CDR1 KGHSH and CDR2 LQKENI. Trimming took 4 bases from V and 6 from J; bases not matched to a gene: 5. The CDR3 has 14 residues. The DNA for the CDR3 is TGTGCCAGCTCACAGGGGGCCCTAGATGAAAAACTGTTTTTT. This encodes CASSQGALDEKLFF.

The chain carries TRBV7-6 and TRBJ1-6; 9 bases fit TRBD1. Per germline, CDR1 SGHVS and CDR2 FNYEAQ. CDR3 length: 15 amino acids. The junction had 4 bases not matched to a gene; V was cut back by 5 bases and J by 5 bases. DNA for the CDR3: TGTGCCAGCAGCCCCGGGACAGGGCATAATTCACCCCTCCACTTT. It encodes CASSPGTGHNSPLHF. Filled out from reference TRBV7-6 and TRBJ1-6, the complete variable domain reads GAGVSQSPRYKVTKRGQDVALRCDPISGHVSLYWYRQALGQGPEFLTYFNYEAQQDKSGLPNDRFSAERPEGSISTLTIQRTEQRDSAMYRCASSPGTGHNSPLHFGNGTRLTVT.

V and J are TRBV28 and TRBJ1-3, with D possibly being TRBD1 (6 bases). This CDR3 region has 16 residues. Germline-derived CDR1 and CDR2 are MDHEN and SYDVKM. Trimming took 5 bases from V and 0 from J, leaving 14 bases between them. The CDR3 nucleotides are TGTGCCAGCAGTACGGCAGGGGCGACCTCTGGAAACACCATATATTTT. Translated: CASSTAGATSGNTIYF.